The 28 T cell receptor beta chains in this list originate from one sample, sequenced in a study of blood T cell repertoires in COVID-19. Libraries were prepared by immunoSEQ multiplex PCR; TCRdb keeps only in-frame clonotypes and omits some of them. Among around 79,000 clones listed, around 89% were seen once. Input material: peripheral blood. The receptors originated from a man aged 70 or older with active or convalescent COVID-19.

This clone was detected only once. The J gene is TRBJ2-7, the V gene TRBV27, with 7 positions matching TRBD1. CDR3 length equals 16 residues. Trimming cost V 5 bases and J 2 bases; bases outside gene matches: 12. Per germline, CDR1 MNHEY and CDR2 SMNVEV (reference sequence). The CDR3 nucleotides are TGTGCCAGCAGTCAGGACGGGACAGTAATCACCTACGAGCAGTACTTC. Its translation: CASSQDGTVITYEQYF.

The chain employs TRBV5-1 and TRBJ2-1; 9 bases align to TRBD2. After removal of 7 bases from V and 7 bases from J, the junction contained 12 bases not matched to a gene. Germline V gene data show CDR1 as SGHRS and CDR2 as YFSETQ. The CDR3 contains 15 residues. This chain's CDR3 is CASFEAGGPWNEQFF. In nucleotides, the CDR3 is TGCGCCAGCTTTGAGGCGGGAGGGCCTTGGAATGAGCAGTTCTTC.

The rearrangement joins TRBV5-1 to TRBJ2-4, with TRBD1 matching over 9 bases. The germline gives CDR1 SGHRS, CDR2 YFSETQ. Trimming took 1 base from V and 1 from J; bases not matched to a gene: 0. This CDR3 spans 15 amino acids. DNA for the CDR3: TGCGCCAGCAGCTTGACAGGGGGCGCCAAAAACATTCAGTACTTC. Translated: CASSLTGGAKNIQYF.

The V and J genes are TRBV15 and TRBJ2-1; maybe TRBD1 (6 bases). Germline V gives CDR1 LNHNV, CDR2 YYDKDF (reference sequence). The CDR3 runs 15 residues. Trimming removed 1 base at V and 4 bases at J, with 11 bases between. CDR3 nucleotide sequence: TGTGCCACCAGCAGAGCCCAGGGGCCTTACAATGAGCAGTTCTTC. Translation: CATSRAQGPYNEQFF. Together with reference TRBV15 and TRBJ2-1, the CDR3 gives the full variable domain: DAMVIQNPRYQVTQFGKPVTLSCSQTLNHNVMYWYQQKSSQAPKLLFHYYDKDFNNEADTPDNFQSRRPNTSFCFLDIRSPGLGDTAMYLCATSRAQGPYNEQFFGPGTRLTVL.

This clone was counted at least ten times. J is TRBJ2-7 and V is TRBV4-1; 11 bases align to TRBD2. The CDR3 runs 19 residues. V was clipped by 4 bases and J by 3 bases; unmatched bases: 17. Germline V gene lookup returns CDR1 MGHRA and CDR2 YSYEKL. The CDR3: CASSRRYDRLAGLIYEQYF. The CDR3 DNA reads as TGCGCCAGCAGCCGCCGATACGACAGACTAGCGGGATTGATCTACGAGCAGTACTTC.

V and J are TRBV6-4 and TRBJ1-4; TRBD1 is a possible D gene (5 bases). CDR1 MRHNA and CDR2 SNTAGT come from the germline V gene. Trimming left V 6 bases short and J 3 bases short, with 11 bases between. The CDR3 has 14 residues. CDR3 in amino acids: CASSPTASNEKLFF. The CDR3, as DNA: TGTGCCAGCAGCCCGACAGCCTCTAATGAAAAACTGTTTTTT.

The CDR3, as DNA: TGTGCCTGGAGTCCCTTTAGCAATCAGCCCCAGCATTTT. It codes for CAWSPFSNQPQHF. The rearrangement uses TRBV30 and TRBJ1-5, with D uncertain. Germline V CDR1 and CDR2: GTSNPN, SVGIG (reference sequence). Trimming stripped 2 bases from V and 0 bases from J, with 5 bases between. There are 13 residues in the CDR3.

This clone came up once. V is TRBV30 and J is TRBJ1-6; a weak D match, TRBD1 (5 bases). The germline V and J ends were trimmed by 1 base and 0 bases, with 19 bases remaining between them. The CDR3 has 19 residues. Germline V CDR1 and CDR2: GTSNPN, SVGIG (reference sequence). CDR3 region: CAWSAPGLLISSYNSPLHF. CDR3 DNA sequence: TGTGCCTGGAGTGCCCCGGGACTACTTATTAGCTCCTATAATTCACCCCTCCACTTT.

V is TRBV11-2 and J is TRBJ2-1; the match to TRBD2 covers 12 bases. The CDR3 length is 17 residues. V dropped 5 bases and J dropped 7; count of bases not matched to a gene: 12. Germline-derived CDR1 and CDR2 are SGHAT and FQNNGV. The CDR3 loop is CASSGRLAGVGLNEQFF. In DNA, the CDR3 is TGTGCCAGCAGCGGAAGACTAGCGGGAGTGGGTCTAAATGAGCAGTTCTTC.

CDR3 protein: CASSLVDSPLHF. CDR3 coding DNA: TGTGCCAGCAGCTTGGTAGATTCACCCCTCCACTTT. The chain has TRBV5-4 and TRBJ1-6, with D unresolved. The CDR3 totals 12 residues. Trimming stripped 0 bases from V and 8 bases from J, with 3 bases between. Germline CDR1 and CDR2: SGHNT and YYREEE (reference sequence).

The chain carries TRBV19 and TRBJ2-7; D uncertain. CDR3 size: 14 residues. V lost 7 bases and J lost 4, with 17 bases in between. In germline, CDR1 is LNHDA, CDR2 SQIVND (reference sequence). The DNA for the CDR3 is TGTGCCAGTACTCCACGAGAAACCCAATACGAGCAGTACTTC. This encodes CASTPRETQYEQYF.

The V and J genes are TRBV3-1 (or the pseudogene TRBV3-2) and TRBJ1-1; 8 bases are shared with TRBD1. CDR1 is LGHDT, CDR2 YNNKEL, per germline (reference sequence). The junction had 11 bases not matched to a gene; V was cut back by 4 bases and J by 4 bases. The CDR3 contains 16 residues. The CDR3 nucleotides are TGTGCCAGCAGCCCCCACAGGGGGTCCCGGGGCACTGAAGCTTTCTTT. Protein: CASSPHRGSRGTEAFF.

The V gene is TRBV27, the J gene TRBJ2-6, with a possible D match to TRBD2 (5 bases). Trimming took off 2 bases at V and 1 base at J, with 12 bases between the two ends. Germline lookup yields CDR1 MNHEY and CDR2 SMNVEV (reference sequence). The CDR3 spans 17 residues. The CDR3 DNA follows: TGTGCCAGCAGTTTAAGGACGGAGGAATCTGGGGCCAACGTCCTGACTTTC. This translates into CASSLRTEESGANVLTF.

The genes are TRBV2 and TRBJ2-2, with D possibly being TRBD2 (5 bases). The germline V gene has CDR1 SNHLY and CDR2 FYNNEI. CDR3 length: 14 amino acids. The V end was cut by 4 bases, the J end by 4 bases, with 10 bases between. The CDR3 sequence: CASSVDFGTGELFF. The CDR3 nucleotides are TGTGCCAGCAGTGTGGACTTTGGCACCGGGGAGCTGTTTTTT.

J is TRBJ1-6 and V is TRBV13, with D possibly being TRBD1 (6 bases). The CDR3 has 14 amino acids. Germline V gene data show CDR1 as PRHDT and CDR2 as FYEKMQ (reference sequence). Trimming removed 0 bases at V and 8 bases at J, with 8 bases between. CDR3 region: CASSLGRGHSPLHF. The DNA for the CDR3 is TGTGCCAGCAGCTTAGGCAGGGGCCATTCACCCCTCCACTTT.

The V and J genes are TRBV18 and TRBJ1-2, with 9 bases matching TRBD1. CDR1 is KGHSH and CDR2 is LQKENI in the germline V gene. After removal of 1 base from V and 4 bases from J, the junction contained 7 bases not matched to a gene. There are 16 residues in the CDR3. The CDR3 loop is CASSPQLQGAGYGYTF. CDR3 DNA: TGTGCCAGCTCACCACAGCTACAGGGGGCAGGCTATGGCTACACCTTC.

The rearrangement links TRBV9 to TRBJ2-5; 10 positions match TRBD2. The V segment lost 3 bases and the J segment 5 bases; nucleotides outside the gene matches: 10. CDR3 length equals 16 residues. The germline CDR1 and CDR2 sequences are SGDLS and YYNGEE. The CDR3 DNA reads TGTGCCAGCAGCGCTAGCGGGAGAATCCTCGCGGAGACCCAGTACTTC. It codes for CASSASGRILAETQYF. The variable domain in full, completed from reference TRBV9 and TRBJ2-5, reads DSGVTQTPKHLITATGQRVTLRCSPRSGDLSVYWYQQSLDQGLQFLIQYYNGEERAKGNILERFSAQQFPDLHSELNLSSLELGDSALYFCASSASGRILAETQYFGPGTRLLVL.

This chain uses TRBV3-1 (or the pseudogene TRBV3-2) with TRBJ2-7, with 11 bases that match TRBD1. V lost 4 bases and J lost 2; bases outside the gene matches: 4. Germline CDR1 reads LGHDT; CDR2 reads YNNKEL (reference sequence). This CDR3 spans 15 amino acids. CDR3 nucleotides: TGTGCCAGCAGCCTCCCGGGACAGGGGGCCTACGAGCAGTACTTC. Residues: CASSLPGQGAYEQYF.

V gene TRBV11-1 combines with J gene TRBJ2-6, with 8 bases fitting TRBD1. Trimming removed 3 bases from V and 2 bases from J; junction bases left unmatched: 3. The length of the CDR3 is 16 residues. Germline V gives CDR1 SGHAT, CDR2 FQDESV (reference sequence). This chain's CDR3 is CASSFGTGAGANVLTF. Here the CDR3 DNA reads TGTGCCAGCAGCTTTGGGACAGGAGCTGGGGCCAACGTCCTGACTTTC.

This clone was seen more than once but under ten times. This chain connects TRBV5-1 to TRBJ1-1, with D tentatively TRBD1 (6 bases). The V gene lost 4 bases and the J gene lost 10 bases, with 14 bases spanning the gap. The germline V gene has CDR1 SGHRS and CDR2 YFSETQ. This CDR3 is 12 amino acids long. The CDR3 coding sequence is TGCGCCAGCAGCCCCTCGACAGGAATAGCTTTCTTT. Its translation: CASSPSTGIAFF.

Note on this clone: The same CDR3 arises from other DNA sequences in this sample as well. In DNA, the CDR3 is TGTGCCAGCAGCGTTACTAGCGGGAGCTACAATGAGCAGTTCTTC. Encoded protein: CASSVTSGSYNEQFF. This sequence joins TRBV9 and TRBJ2-1; 11 nucleotides agree with TRBD2. The ends lost 2 bases at V and 3 bases at J; junction bases unmatched: 1. The CDR3 runs 15 residues. Germline values: CDR1 SGDLS, CDR2 YYNGEE.

V and J are TRBV12-3 or TRBV12-4 and TRBJ2-7; 8 nucleotides align to TRBD2. The CDR3 loop spans 12 amino acids. V dropped 7 bases and J dropped 6; count of bases not matched to a gene: 5. The CDR3 loop reads CASTTRGGEQYF. CDR3 nucleotides: TGTGCCAGCACCACCCGGGGGGGCGAGCAGTACTTC.

The gene calls are TRBV7-2 and TRBJ2-5, with TRBD2 identical over 9 bases. Germline loops: CDR1 SGHTA, CDR2 FQGNSA. V shed 1 base, J shed 5 bases, and the junction held 8 bases outside the gene matches. The CDR3 contains 16 residues. The CDR3 bases are TGTGCCAGCAGCTTAGTTAGTGCGGGAGGGTCGGAGACCCAGTACTTC. Its translation: CASSLVSAGGSETQYF.

This clone showed up just a few times. The V call is TRBV3-1 (or the pseudogene TRBV3-2), the J call TRBJ1-6; possibly TRBD1 for D (6 bases). V shed 0 bases and J shed 7 bases, with 10 bases lying between them. Looked up from germline, CDR1 is LGHDT and CDR2 is YNNKEL (reference sequence). This CDR3 comprises 15 residues. CDR3 bases: TGTGCCAGCAGCCAAGACTCAGGGGACAATTCACCCCTCCACTTT. It is translated as CASSQDSGDNSPLHF.

CDR3 sequence reads: CASSGGAIYNEQFF. The CDR3 DNA follows: TGTGCCAGCAGTGGCGGGGCCATCTACAATGAGCAGTTCTTC. The chain carries TRBV28 and TRBJ2-1; TRBD2 is a possible D gene (6 bases). Germline V gene sequence: CDR1 MDHEN, CDR2 SYDVKM. The CDR3 is 14 amino acids. V gave up 5 bases and J gave up 3 bases, with 11 bases separating them.

This chain links TRBV7-3 with TRBJ2-3; possible D gene TRBD1, 5 bases. Deletions cut 6 bases from V and 8 bases from J, with 15 bases between. The CDR3 has 13 residues. CDR1 and CDR2 (germline): SGHTA, FQGTGA. CDR3 region: CASSPQAGGTQYF. The CDR3 DNA reads TGTGCCAGCAGTCCACAGGCAGGCGGTACGCAGTATTTT.

The rearrangement joins TRBV5-6 to TRBJ2-7; 7 bases are shared with TRBD1. The CDR3 has 15 amino acids. Trimming removed 4 bases from V and 3 bases from J; junction bases left unmatched: 10. Looked up from germline, CDR1 is SGHDT and CDR2 is YYEEEE. As DNA, the CDR3 is TGTGCCAGCAGCCGGAAGATGACAGGGAACTACGAGCAGTACTTC. This sequence encodes CASSRKMTGNYEQYF.

The chain has TRBV5-4 and TRBJ2-5; D ambiguous. The ends were cut back, 0 bases at V and 5 bases at J, with 5 bases in the middle. CDR1 and CDR2 from the germline V gene are SGHNT and YYREEE (reference sequence). CDR3 length equals 12 residues. CDR3 protein: CASSLGAETQYF. The DNA for the CDR3 is TGTGCCAGCAGCTTGGGGGCTGAGACCCAGTACTTC.